Below are 4 T cell receptor beta chains sequenced from a single sample in a study of CD8 T cells in ankylosing spondylitis. General study findings and limits: What seemed typical of ankylosing spondylitis blood was a TCR beta motif built from several highly homologous variants.

Their antigen targets remain unknown. TCRdb called the 5' RACE reads again in MiXCR, with one record for every CDR3 protein. The table has 450,000 to 550,000 distinct CDR3 sequences, less than 6% seen once. The specimen was blood, either unsorted or a sorted T cell fraction (not recorded which). The receptors here all came from a male donor with ankylosing spondylitis.

This clonotype was counted ten times or more. The chain combines TRBV4-2 with TRBJ2-3; 10 nucleotides align to TRBD1. CDR3 length: 15 residues. The V and J ends lost 4 bases and 4 bases, in that order; junction bases with no gene match: 5. From germline, CDR1 is LGHNA and CDR2 YNFKEQ. This CDR3 is CASSPGQGSPDTQYF. The DNA of the CDR3 is TGTGCCAGCAGCCCGGGACAGGGGAGCCCAGATACGCAGTATTTT.

This clonotype occurred many times. The chain is built from TRBV29-1 and TRBJ2-7, with 7 bases fitting TRBD1. V lost 6 bases and J lost 0; bases outside the gene matches: 8. CDR3 length: 14 residues. Germline CDR1 SQVTM, CDR2 ANQGSEA. The CDR3 nucleotides read TGCAGCGTGGCGGACAGGTTAAGCTCCTACGAGCAGTACTTC. This encodes CSVADRLSSYEQYF.

Many counts were recorded for this clonotype. V and J are TRBV5-1 and TRBJ2-4; TRBD1 matches 9 bases. This CDR3 contains 16 residues. CDR1 is SGHRS, CDR2 YFSETQ, per germline. V lost 5 bases to trimming and J lost 7 bases; unmatched junction nucleotides: 13. CDR3 nucleotide sequence: TGCGCCAGCAGTCTCTACCCGGGACAGGGAGGGAACATTCAGTACTTC. Amino acid sequence: CASSLYPGQGGNIQYF.

The sample holds a few counts of this clonotype. J is TRBJ2-7 and V is TRBV20-1; the match to TRBD1 covers 9 bases. V was clipped by 5 bases and J by 5 bases; unmatched bases: 4. Germline V gene sequence: CDR1 DFQATT, CDR2 SNEGSKA (reference sequence). CDR3 length: 12 amino acids. CDR3 loop: CSAGRDRDEQYF. CDR3 DNA sequence: TGCAGTGCTGGACGGGACAGGGACGAGCAGTACTTC.